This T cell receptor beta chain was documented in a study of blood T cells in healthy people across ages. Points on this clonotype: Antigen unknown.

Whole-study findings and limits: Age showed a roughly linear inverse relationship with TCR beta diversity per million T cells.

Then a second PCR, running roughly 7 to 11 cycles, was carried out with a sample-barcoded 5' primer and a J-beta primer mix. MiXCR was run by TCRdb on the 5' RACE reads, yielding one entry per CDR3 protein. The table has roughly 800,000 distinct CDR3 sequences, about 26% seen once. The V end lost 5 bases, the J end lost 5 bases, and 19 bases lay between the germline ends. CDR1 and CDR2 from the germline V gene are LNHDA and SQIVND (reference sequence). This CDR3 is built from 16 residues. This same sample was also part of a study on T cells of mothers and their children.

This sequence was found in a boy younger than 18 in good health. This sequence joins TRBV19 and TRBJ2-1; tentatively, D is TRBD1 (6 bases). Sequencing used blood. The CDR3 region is CASSVHRDKWDNEQFF. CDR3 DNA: TGTGCCAGTAGTGTCCACCGGGACAAATGGGACAATGAGCAGTTCTTC. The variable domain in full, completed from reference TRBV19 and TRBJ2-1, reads DGGITQSPKYLFRKEGQNVTLSCEQNLNHDAMYWYRQDPGQGLRLIYYSQIVNDFQKGDIAEGYSVSREKKESFPLTVTSAQKNPTAFYLCASSVHRDKWDNEQFFGPGTRLTVL.